This T cell receptor (beta chain) stems from a study of blood T cell repertoires in COVID-19. Looking at the study overall: Sources were T cells, B-cell-depleted T cells, or PBMCs; the material itself was cDNA or gDNA.

This clone was detected a few times. The germline gives CDR1 MNHEY, CDR2 SMNVEV (reference sequence). Trimming removed 5 bases from V and 0 bases from J; junction bases left unmatched: 14. The CDR3 sequence is 18 residues long. Authors' analysis steps: Reference gene primer amplification gave estimated nucleated cell counts. Assay used: immunoSEQ multiplex PCR; TCRdb lists only in-frame clones, some missing. The D gene and trimming were derived from the DNA, and the V and J assignments and clone size from that table. The top ten hold approximately 2% of the sample, which has 140,000 or so clones, around 80% seen once.

This TCR came from a woman between 55 and 75 years old with acute or convalescent COVID-19. J is TRBJ2-7 and V is TRBV27, with 9 bases lining up with TRBD2. The source material was peripheral blood. The CDR3 sequence: CASSISGLAFRSSYEQYF. DNA for the CDR3: TGTGCCAGCAGTATCTCGGGACTAGCCTTCCGGAGCTCCTACGAGCAGTACTTC.